This TCR beta chain was captured by sequencing in a study of cytomegalovirus exposure and HLA in healthy donors. The germline V gene has CDR1 MDHEN and CDR2 SYDVKM. The CDR3 spans 14 residues. The V gene lost 3 bases and the J gene lost 6 bases, with 14 bases spanning the gap. Both 60 Vbeta primers and 13 Jbeta primers went into the PCR. Sequencing used immunoSEQ multiplex PCR; TCRdb keeps in-frame clones, though not all of them. The data show some 160,000 clones, with 76% seen just once and around 2% held by the top ten. Remarks on this clone: What it binds is unknown.

Study outcomes and limitations: Cytomegalovirus-associated TCR beta chains were listed, numbering 164.

The specimen sequenced was PBMCs. The rearrangement uses TRBV28 and TRBJ1-2, with D possibly TRBD1 on 6 matching bases. The receptor was derived from a woman in her thirties or forties in good health and CMV-seronegative. The CDR3 DNA follows: TGTGCCAGCAGTTTGGCCCAGGGGATAGATGGCTACACCTTC. Protein product: CASSLAQGIDGYTF.